This TCR beta chain is from a study of prognosis after radiotherapy for stage I lung cancer. CDR1 and CDR2 from the germline V gene are SSHAT and FNYEAQ (reference sequence). This CDR3 spans 15 amino acids. This clonotype was counted at least ten times. A read error may produce the germline difference seen at one junction end. Two-round multiplex PCR amplified TCR beta CDR3 from genomic DNA. With primers specific to each TRBV and TRBJ gene, the first-round PCR was performed. In TCRdb, the multiplex PCR reads were re-called with MiXCR into one record per CDR3 protein. The profile shows about 16,000 distinct CDR3 sequences, roughly 45% of them singletons.

The TCR was taken from a donor aged 50 or older with non-small cell lung cancer. The sequenced sample was PBMCs, obtained before or after stereotactic body radiation therapy (not recorded which). The rearrangement uses TRBV7-7 and TRBJ2-7, with 8 bases that match TRBD1. The CDR3 coding sequence is TGTGCTAGCAGCTCCGGTACAGGGGGAACCTACGAGCAGTACTTC. Amino acid sequence: CASSSGTGGTYEQYF.